Sequencing of this T cell receptor (beta chain) was carried out in a study of T cell repertoires in cytomegalovirus infection. Across the whole study: HLA-B-restricted CMV epitopes that are well studied were used alongside recently identified HLA-C-restricted ones.

The V and J ends lost 10 bases and 8 bases respectively, with 23 bases between them. This CDR3 is built from 15 residues. Per the germline V gene, CDR1 is SGHVS and CDR2 is FQNEAQ. TCRdb used MiXCR to reprocess the reads, holding one entry per CDR3 protein. The sample lists approximately 590,000 distinct CDR3 sequences, just under 40% occurring once. This clonotype was counted a few times. Antigen specificity is unknown. The sequence was collected from a human donor in good health (CMV status not recorded). Some clones in this sample may be carry-over from other donors' samples. Sequences were derived from cultured PBMCs, sampled from culture after CMV antigen stimulation. The V gene is TRBV7-8, the J gene TRBJ1-4; D might be TRBD1 (6 bases). The CDR3 DNA is TGTGCCACCCACCTCCTCCCGGGACAAGTGGAAAAACTGTTTTTT. It codes for CATHLLPGQVEKLFF.